This TCR beta chain was identified during a study of human T cells and chemical hapten exposure. Study-wide context: Each week of the approximately 25-week study, patients had diphenylcyclopropenone applied to the scalp. Largely, small differences in pooled library volume made per-sample TCR yields vary.

Time point meaning: pre-sensitization, week 0. The treatment was: therapeutic diphenylcyclopropenone sensitization with weekly scalp DPC. TCRdb used MiXCR to reprocess the RACE reads, holding one entry per CDR3 protein. Counted here are 280,000 or so distinct CDR3 sequences, around 7.7% occurring once; the ten biggest clones make up 1.2%. Between the trimmed V and J ends, which lost 0 bases and 4 bases, there was a span of 8 bases. The length of the CDR3 is 14 residues. CDR1 and CDR2 (germline): MNHNY, SVGAGI (reference sequence). The V gene is TRBV6-6, the J gene TRBJ2-3, with TRBD1 as a possible D gene (5 bases). The receptor's source is a young man with alopecia areata. Some clones in this sample may be carry-over from other donors' samples. The sequencing used whole blood, collected in connection with sensitization to the hapten diphenylcyclopropenone (DPC). The chain's CDR3 is CASSYSPGPDTQYF. In DNA form, the CDR3 reads TGTGCCAGCAGTTACTCTCCAGGGCCAGATACGCAGTATTTT.